These 17 T cell receptor beta chains share one sample of origin, sequenced in a study of T cells in Graves' hyperthyroidism and ophthalmopathy. The investigators amplified TCR beta CDR3 regions from RNA transcripts. Researchers ran a first-round RT-PCR on the TCR CDR3 using the HTBI primer set. TCRdb independently ran MiXCR on the multiplex PCR reads; one entry per CDR3 protein. The table has a few hundred thousand distinct CDR3 sequences, just over 14% seen once. The sample taken for sequencing was blood. The receptors come from a middle-aged woman with Graves' hyperthyroidism that later progressed to Graves' ophthalmopathy.

The chain links TRBV10-3 to TRBJ2-7, with TRBD2 matching over 10 bases. Germline V gene sequence: CDR1 ENHRY, CDR2 SYGVKD. The V segment lost 3 bases and the J segment 3 bases; nucleotides outside the gene matches: 5. The CDR3 has 15 residues. The chain's CDR3 is CAISDVSGRIYEQYF. The CDR3 DNA sequence: TGTGCCATCAGTGATGTTAGCGGGAGGATCTACGAGCAGTACTTC.

The rearrangement links TRBV28 to TRBJ1-6; 8 nucleotides line up with TRBD1. CDR3 size: 12 residues. J gave up 9 bases and V 8 bases, and 3 bases lay outside the gene matches. In germline, CDR1 is MDHEN, CDR2 SYDVKM. CDR3 DNA: TGTGCCAGCGGACAGGGTCGTTCACCCCTCCACTTT. It codes for CASGQGRSPLHF.

This clonotype was counted at least ten times. The rearrangement uses TRBV20-1 and TRBJ2-2; 11 bases line up with TRBD2. This CDR3 is 19 amino acids long. Germline values: CDR1 DFQATT, CDR2 SNEGSKA (reference sequence). After removal of 0 bases from V and 2 bases from J, the junction contained 11 bases not matched to a gene. The CDR3 coding sequence is TGCAGTGCTAGAGATAGAGGGACTAGCGGTTTACGTAACACCGGGGAGCTGTTTTTT. It specifies CSARDRGTSGLRNTGELFF.

This clonotype was found many times. This sequence joins TRBV10-3 and TRBJ2-7; TRBD1 matches at 10 bases. CDR1 is ENHRY and CDR2 is SYGVKD in the germline V gene. Losses at the gene ends were 1 base for V and 5 bases for J; bases not matched to a gene: 5. The CDR3 is 15 residues long. The CDR3 is CAISEWTGGGHEQYF. In DNA form, the CDR3 reads TGTGCCATCAGTGAGTGGACAGGGGGGGGCCACGAGCAGTACTTC.

Concerning this clonotype: This sequence may be a read error, since a much larger clone differs from it by one base. The chain couples TRBV18 to TRBJ1-3; maybe TRBD1 (5 bases). Germline lookup yields CDR1 KGHSH and CDR2 LQKENI. This CDR3 is built from 17 residues. In DNA form, the CDR3 reads TGTGCCATCTCACAGTCCGCGACAGTCCTCTCTGGAAACACCATATATTTT. Translation gives CAISQSATVLSGNTIYF.

The sample holds many counts of this clonotype. The rearrangement links TRBV7-8 to TRBJ2-5; a possible D gene is TRBD2 (7 bases). Between the trimmed V and J ends, which lost 6 bases and 5 bases, there was a span of 16 bases. In germline, CDR1 is SGHVS, CDR2 FQNEAQ. This CDR3 region has 14 residues. The CDR3 DNA is TGTGCCAGCAGGGGGGGGCGGATGGGGGAGACCCAGTACTTC. Its translation is CASRGGRMGETQYF.

This clonotype was counted at least ten times. The chain employs TRBV4-1 and TRBJ2-1, with 7 bases identical to TRBD2. Germline CDR1 MGHRA, CDR2 YSYEKL. V lost 5 bases, J lost 3 bases, and 16 bases stayed unmatched. The CDR3 loop spans 18 amino acids. CDR3 residues: CASSFSASGFNVYNEQFF. Written as DNA, the CDR3 is TGCGCCAGCAGCTTCTCAGCTAGCGGCTTTAACGTCTACAATGAGCAGTTCTTC.

This clonotype showed up many times. The chain combines TRBV7-9 with TRBJ2-5; the match to TRBD2 covers 7 bases. Per the germline V gene, CDR1 is SEHNR and CDR2 is FQNEAQ (reference sequence). This CDR3 is built from 14 residues. The junction had 6 bases not matched to a gene; V was cut back by 5 bases and J by 3 bases. The CDR3 region is CASSPWSGKETQYF. The CDR3 region has the DNA TGTGCCAGCAGCCCCTGGAGCGGGAAAGAGACCCAGTACTTC.

This chain uses TRBV5-6 with TRBJ2-4; 8 bases match TRBD1. This CDR3 is built from 14 residues. J gave up 8 bases and V 4 bases, and 8 bases lay outside the gene matches. Per the germline V gene, CDR1 is SGHDT and CDR2 is YYEEEE. The CDR3 sequence is CASSPTGGTDIQYF. DNA of the CDR3: TGTGCCAGCAGCCCAACAGGGGGAACGGACATTCAGTACTTC.

This clonotype was seen a few times. V gene TRBV5-1 combines with J gene TRBJ1-1; no firm D call. Trimming removed 4 bases from V and 5 bases from J, with 15 bases in between. The CDR3 has 14 residues. Germline-derived CDR1 and CDR2 are SGHRS and YFSETQ. The CDR3 is CASSPRHGGTEAFF. In nucleotides, the CDR3 is TGCGCCAGCAGCCCCCGACACGGCGGGACTGAAGCTTTCTTT.

This sequence joins TRBV19 and TRBJ2-1; 7 bases match TRBD2. Germline CDR1 and CDR2: LNHDA and SQIVND (reference sequence). The CDR3 sequence is 15 residues long. J gave up 4 bases and V 1 base, and 4 bases lay outside the gene matches. CDR3 in amino acids: CASSIGTSTYNEQFF. The CDR3 DNA is TGTGCCAGTAGTATAGGGACTAGTACTTACAATGAGCAGTTCTTC.

This clonotype was counted ten times or more. This rearrangement joins TRBV20-1 to TRBJ2-2; 8 bases fit TRBD1. V was clipped by 0 bases and J by 1 base; unmatched bases: 4. The CDR3 is 16 residues long. Germline-derived CDR1 and CDR2 are DFQATT and SNEGSKA (reference sequence). This CDR3 reads CSARDAGQVNTGELFF. CDR3 in DNA: TGCAGTGCTAGAGATGCGGGACAGGTGAACACCGGGGAGCTGTTTTTT.

This clonotype came up many times. V gene TRBV6-5 combines with J gene TRBJ1-6; 7 nucleotides agree with TRBD1. The CDR3 consists of 15 residues. V trimming: 1 base; J trimming: 6 bases; junction bases outside the gene matches: 3. CDR1 and CDR2 from the germline V gene are MNHEY and SVGAGI. The chain's CDR3 is CASSYYGTVNSPLHF. The CDR3 DNA reads as TGTGCCAGCAGTTACTACGGGACAGTTAATTCACCCCTCCACTTT.

This clonotype was seen many times. The chain recombines TRBV18 with TRBJ2-1; TRBD2 agrees at 10 bases. This CDR3 is 16 amino acids long. With 3 bases clipped from V and 4 bases from J, the junction kept 6 bases outside the gene matches. The germline CDR1 and CDR2 sequences are KGHSH and LQKENI. CDR3 in DNA: TGTGCCAGCTCACCGACCACTAGCGGGATATACAATGAGCAGTTCTTC. Its protein product is CASSPTTSGIYNEQFF.

This chain links TRBV28 with TRBJ1-4; D might be TRBD1 (5 bases). V lost 4 bases, J lost 6 bases, and 18 bases lay in between. The CDR3 runs to 16 residues. Germline-derived CDR1 and CDR2 are MDHEN and SYDVKM. CDR3 loop: CASSWADSRVDEKLFF. CDR3 DNA sequence: TGTGCCAGCAGTTGGGCAGACAGCCGAGTCGATGAAAAACTGTTTTTT. The full variable domain, its missing parts supplied by reference TRBV28 and TRBJ1-4, is DVKVTQSSRYLVKRTGEKVFLECVQDMDHENMFWYRQDPGLGLRLIYFSYDVKMKEKGDIPEGYSVSREKKERFSLILESASTNQTSMYLCASSWADSRVDEKLFFGSGTQLSVL.

There are many counts of this clonotype. The chain recombines TRBV2 with TRBJ1-5; the D gene is possibly TRBD1 (5 bases). The CDR3 runs 14 residues. Germline values: CDR1 SNHLY, CDR2 FYNNEI. The V end was cut by 6 bases, the J end by 2 bases, with 11 bases between. CDR3 protein: CASRIQGGNQPQHF. The CDR3 DNA is TGTGCCAGCAGGATTCAGGGTGGCAATCAGCCCCAGCATTTT.

The CDR3 DNA reads TGTGCCAGCAGCCAATTTGGAGATCCCCAATGGGAGACCCAGTACTTC. This translates into CASSQFGDPQWETQYF. This chain uses TRBV14 with TRBJ2-5; no reliable D call. The CDR3 runs to 16 residues. From germline, CDR1 is SGHDN and CDR2 FVKESK. Between the trimmed V and J ends, which lost 2 bases and 5 bases, there was a span of 18 bases.